The 14 T cell receptor beta chains listed next were all sequenced from one sample in a study of OX40 agonist ivuxolimab in advanced cancers. Here immunoSEQ multiplex PCR was the method, and the copy in TCRdb shows in-frame clones only, minus some. The table lists about 68,000 clones, roughly 90% of them singletons, with about 0.9% in the top ten. Here the sequenced sample was CD4+ or CD8+ T cells sorted from blood, taken in a trial of the OX40 agonist ivuxolimab. Receptor source: an adult with an advanced solid tumor such as melanoma, head and neck, liver or kidney cancer.

This clone came up a few times. J is TRBJ1-2 and V is TRBV27, with TRBD1 as a possible D gene (5 bases). Deletions cut 3 bases from V and 8 bases from J, with 13 bases between. This CDR3 is built from 13 residues. Germline V gene sequence: CDR1 MNHEY, CDR2 SMNVEV (reference sequence). The CDR3 spells CASSFQGRSGYTF. CDR3 nucleotides: TGTGCCAGCAGTTTCCAGGGTCGGTCAGGCTACACCTTC.

Written as DNA, the CDR3 is TGTGCCAGCTCACCATCCGGGGGGGCCTACGAGCAGTACTTC. This sequence encodes CASSPSGGAYEQYF. The J gene is TRBJ2-7, the V gene TRBV18; 8 bases are a match to TRBD2. The CDR3 is made up of 14 amino acids. Trimming at V came to 2 bases and at J to 2 bases, leaving 2 bases not matched to a gene. Per the germline V gene, CDR1 is KGHSH and CDR2 is LQKENI.

This chain joins TRBV19 and TRBJ2-2; 12 bases align to TRBD1. This CDR3 is built from 17 residues. Germline lookup yields CDR1 LNHDA and CDR2 SQIVND (reference sequence). Unmatched junction bases numbered 11, after V lost 5 bases and J lost 7 bases. The CDR3 nucleotides are TGTGCCAGTAGTCACGCCGCCGGGACAGGGGGCGGCGGGGAGCTGTTTTTT. This encodes CASSHAAGTGGGGELFF. Together with reference TRBV19 and TRBJ2-2, the CDR3 gives the full variable domain: DGGITQSPKYLFRKEGQNVTLSCEQNLNHDAMYWYRQDPGQGLRLIYYSQIVNDFQKGDIAEGYSVSREKKESFPLTVTSAQKNPTAFYLCASSHAAGTGGGGELFFGEGSRLTVL.

This clone showed up just once. The chain has TRBV11-3 and TRBJ2-2, with a weak D call TRBD2 (6 bases). The CDR3 is 16 residues long. Trimming shortened V by 5 bases and J by 1 base, and 14 bases separated the two germline ends. CDR1 and CDR2 from the germline V gene are SGHNT and YENEEA. The CDR3 DNA reads TGTGCCAGCAGCCGGTGGGCGGGACTGAACACCGGGGAGCTGTTTTTT. Translation gives CASSRWAGLNTGELFF.

The chain has TRBV28 and TRBJ2-5, with TRBD2 matching over 7 bases. J gave up 4 bases and V 5 bases, and 1 base lay outside the gene matches. The CDR3 is 12 amino acids. Germline-derived CDR1 and CDR2 are MDHEN and SYDVKM. The CDR3 DNA reads as TGTGCCAGCAGTAGACTAGCAGAGACCCAGTACTTC. Translating gives CASSRLAETQYF.

The chain is built from TRBV28 and TRBJ2-1, with 8 bases aligning to TRBD2. Per the germline V gene, CDR1 is MDHEN and CDR2 is SYDVKM. The CDR3 consists of 17 residues. After removal of 2 bases from V and 0 bases from J, the junction contained 6 bases not matched to a gene. The CDR3 DNA reads as TGTGCCAGCAGTTTAGGAGGGAGCGGGAGCTCCTACAATGAGCAGTTCTTC. Its protein product is CASSLGGSGSSYNEQFF.

This chain's CDR3 is CASTLTGGSPLHF. CDR3 coding DNA: TGTGCCAGCACCTTAACTGGGGGTTCACCCCTCCACTTT. The chain combines TRBV6-6 with TRBJ1-6, with D possibly TRBD1 on 5 matching bases. Germline assignment: CDR1 MNHNY and CDR2 SVGAGI (reference sequence). This CDR3 spans 13 amino acids. The V and J ends lost 7 bases and 9 bases respectively, with 13 bases between them.

The rearrangement links TRBV1 to TRBJ2-3; the D call in the table, TRBD2, was not verified against the DNA. TRBV1 is recorded as a pseudogene. The CDR3 has 14 residues. The CDR3 DNA is TGCACCAGGAGGCGTCGCGGGGCCACAGATACGCAGTATTTT. Its protein product is CTRRRRGATDTQYF.

The J gene is TRBJ2-7, the V gene TRBV13, with D tentatively TRBD2 (6 bases). V lost 3 bases, J lost 1 base, and 13 bases lay in between. CDR3 length: 15 residues. Germline CDR1 PRHDT, CDR2 FYEKMQ (reference sequence). This chain's CDR3 is CASSFFEGLSYEQYF. The CDR3 nucleotides are TGTGCCAGCAGCTTTTTTGAGGGACTGTCCTACGAGCAGTACTTC.

V and J are TRBV6-6 and TRBJ2-7, with 10 positions matching TRBD1. From germline, CDR1 is MNHNY and CDR2 SVGAGI (reference sequence). The CDR3 totals 12 residues. V was clipped by 6 bases and J by 6 bases; unmatched bases: 2. CDR3 nucleotide sequence: TGTGCCAGCAGGACAGGGGGCGCCGAGCAGTACTTC. Amino acid sequence: CASRTGGAEQYF.

The chain couples TRBV7-9 to TRBJ1-5, with D possibly being TRBD1 (6 bases). The CDR3 sequence is 15 residues long. The V gene's germline CDR1 is SEHNR and CDR2 FQNEAQ (reference sequence). Trimming took off 3 bases at V and 4 bases at J, with 13 bases between the two ends. In nucleotides, the CDR3 is TGTGCCAGCAGCTTGGGGGACACGGGGAATCAGCCCCAGCATTTT. Protein: CASSLGDTGNQPQHF.

The chain carries TRBV28 and TRBJ1-2; TRBD1 might be the D (5 bases). Germline CDR1 is MDHEN and CDR2 is SYDVKM. Trimming cost V 7 bases and J 4 bases, with 10 bases left between them. The CDR3 contains 12 residues. CDR3 loop: CASKQGIYGYTF. DNA for the CDR3: TGTGCCAGCAAGCAGGGTATCTATGGCTACACCTTC.

This clone occurred many times. This chain connects TRBV5-1 to TRBJ1-2; D gene unclear. The V and J ends lost 0 bases and 8 bases respectively, with 11 bases between them. The CDR3 is 13 amino acids. Per germline, CDR1 SGHRS and CDR2 YFSETQ. The CDR3 protein is CASSLGSGSGYTF. The DNA of the CDR3 is TGCGCCAGCAGCTTGGGATCAGGCTCGGGCTACACCTTC.

The chain carries TRBV5-1 and TRBJ2-7; D is perhaps TRBD1 (6 bases). V was clipped by 1 base and J by 4 bases, with 9 bases between them. This CDR3 is built from 13 residues. Germline CDR1 and CDR2: SGHRS and YFSETQ. The CDR3 protein is CASSLTDRYEQYF. The CDR3 bases are TGCGCCAGCAGCTTGACCGACAGGTACGAGCAGTACTTC. Full variable domain (remainder filled in from reference TRBV5-1 and TRBJ2-7): KAGVTQTPRYLIKTRGQQVTLSCSPISGHRSVSWYQQTPGQGLQFLFEYFSETQRNKGNFPGRFSGRQFSNSRSEMNVSTLELGDSALYLCASSLTDRYEQYFGPGTRLTVT.